This T cell receptor beta chain appears in the sequencing data of a study of neoadjuvant anti-PD-1 for oral cavity cancer. As for the study in general: Around day 43, patients without progression received a fourth nivolumab dose before surgery.

This table comes from immunoSEQ multiplex PCR, and its TCRdb copy is limited to in-frame clones, with some not included. Seen here are about 6,700 clones, around 73% observed once, and the top ten hold 3.2%. The V end was cut by 0 bases, the J end by 4 bases, with 15 bases between. The CDR3 has 16 amino acids. The germline V gene encodes CDR1 MNHNY and CDR2 SVGAGI (reference sequence). The material was PBMCs, obtained before nivolumab (anti-PD-1) treatment. This TCR was sampled from a person between 35 and 79 years old with oral cavity squamous cell carcinoma. V usage is TRBV6-6 and J usage is TRBJ2-5; tentative D call: TRBD1 (6 bases). The CDR3 reads CASSYSMGRGGETQYF. The CDR3 DNA is TGTGCCAGCAGTTACTCGATGGGCAGGGGTGGAGAGACCCAGTACTTC.